A single T cell receptor beta chain is shown here with its context. What it binds is unknown. Genomic DNA, the template, was used for profiling of the TCR beta VDJ and CDR3. TCRdb ran MiXCR on the reads and lists one entry per CDR3 protein. The table records roughly 170,000 distinct CDR3 sequences, about 60% of them present only once. These data come from a study of CD8+CD57+ T cells in acquired aplastic anemia. Study overall: Sorted CD4+ and CD8+ cells gave a mean 3.2 ug DNA, range roughly 0.2 to 27.4 ug.

Overall study findings and caveats: The study found no significant CD8+ Simpson's diversity difference between patients and controls. Patients and controls had in common twenty-nine CD8+ CDR3 sequences.

The sample consisted of sorted CD4+, CD8+, or CD8+CD57+ T cells (not recorded which) from PBMCs. The source of this sequence is a human donor in good health.

Here the CDR3 reads CASSGIETNTGELFF. The CDR3 DNA sequence: TGTGCCAGCAGCGGGATAGAAACGAACACCGGGGAGCTGTTTTTT. The chain combines TRBV12-3 or TRBV12-4 with TRBJ2-2; perhaps TRBD2 as D (5 bases). The CDR3 loop spans 15 amino acids. Trimming stripped 6 bases from V and 0 bases from J, with 11 bases between.